Below, 31 T cell receptor beta chains from the same sample are listed, as sequenced in a study of shared clonotypes between healthy human individuals. Using immunoSEQ multiplex PCR, the repertoire was profiled, and TCRdb retains in-frame clones only, with some absent. This table holds some 2,500,000 clones, under 95% found once. The sequenced material came from naive CD4+ T cells from PBMCs. Subset here: CD45RA+ positively selected. These receptors all come from a man between 18 and 29 years old in good health. Some clones in this sample may be carry-over from other donors' samples.

V is TRBV28 and J is TRBJ1-3; D ambiguous. V lost 5 bases, J lost 4 bases, and 18 bases lay in between. The CDR3 runs to 16 residues. Germline CDR1 MDHEN, CDR2 SYDVKM. The CDR3 here is CASSPPLRNAGNTIYF. The CDR3 DNA is TGTGCCAGCAGTCCACCTCTAAGGAACGCCGGAAACACCATATATTTT.

The rearrangement links TRBV27 to TRBJ2-7; 7 bases align to TRBD1. The CDR3 covers 15 residues. The V gene end was trimmed by 4 bases and the J gene end by 0 bases; junction bases not matched to a gene: 6. Germline CDR1 and CDR2: MNHEY and SMNVEV (reference sequence). The CDR3 DNA follows: TGTGCCAGCAGTTCCATTGGGACAGCCTCCTACGAGCAGTACTTC. Its protein is CASSSIGTASYEQYF.

The rearrangement links TRBV5-1 to TRBJ2-1; a weak D match, TRBD2 (6 bases). The germline gives CDR1 SGHRS, CDR2 YFSETQ. The CDR3 is 16 residues long. The V end was cut by 0 bases, the J end by 6 bases, with 16 bases between. The CDR3 DNA sequence: TGCGCCAGCAGCTTGGCCTTCAGGAGGGAATCCAATGAGCAGTTCTTC. As protein: CASSLAFRRESNEQFF.

The chain combines TRBV11-2 with TRBJ2-3, with D possibly being TRBD1 or TRBD2 (5 bases each). V gave up 5 bases and J gave up 3 bases, with 12 bases separating them. The CDR3 has 14 residues. Germline V gene sequence: CDR1 SGHAT, CDR2 FQNNGV. The CDR3 DNA sequence: TGTGCCAGCAGCAGACCGAGGGGAACAGATACGCAGTATTTT. As protein: CASSRPRGTDTQYF.

V is TRBV9 and J is TRBJ2-7; D not resolved. The V gene lost 1 base and the J gene lost 5 bases, with 13 bases spanning the gap. Germline V CDR1 and CDR2: SGDLS, YYNGEE. The CDR3 sequence is 14 residues long. CDR3 loop: CASSVNQLLHEQYF. Written as DNA, the CDR3 is TGTGCCAGCAGCGTAAATCAGTTACTCCACGAGCAGTACTTC. Combining the CDR3 with reference TRBV9 and TRBJ2-7 gives the whole variable domain DSGVTQTPKHLITATGQRVTLRCSPRSGDLSVYWYQQSLDQGLQFLIQYYNGEERAKGNILERFSAQQFPDLHSELNLSSLELGDSALYFCASSVNQLLHEQYFGPGTRLTVT.

This chain uses TRBV30 with TRBJ1-5; D unclear. CDR3 size: 13 residues. V lost 3 bases to trimming and J lost 4 bases, with 10 bases between them. Germline loops: CDR1 GTSNPN, CDR2 SVGIG (reference sequence). This CDR3 is CAWSESLNQPQHF. The CDR3 DNA is TGTGCCTGGAGCGAGTCCTTGAATCAGCCCCAGCATTTT.

Remarks on this clone: Other nucleotide sequences from this sample produce the same CDR3. The genes are TRBV2 and TRBJ1-6; weak D call: TRBD1 (5 bases). Trimming took 3 bases from V and 10 from J, leaving 10 bases between them. The CDR3 has 13 residues. The germline CDR1 and CDR2 sequences are SNHLY and FYNNEI. The CDR3 region has the DNA TGTGCCAGCAGTGATAGGGGCTACTCACCCCTCCACTTT. Encoded protein: CASSDRGYSPLHF.

A single count supports this clone. The chain links TRBV29-1 to TRBJ2-7, with TRBD1 matching 7 bases. Trimming at V came to 5 bases and at J to 4 bases, leaving 5 bases not matched to a gene. The CDR3 totals 12 residues. Germline lookup yields CDR1 SQVTM and CDR2 ANQGSEA. CDR3 in DNA: TGCAGCGTTAAGGACAGGCCGTACGAGCAGTACTTC. Its protein product is CSVKDRPYEQYF.

Concerning this clone: The identical CDR3 is also encoded by other nucleotide sequences in the sample. J is TRBJ2-7 and V is TRBV28, with D hard to call. CDR1 MDHEN and CDR2 SYDVKM come from the germline V gene. The CDR3 length is 12 residues. V was clipped by 2 bases and J by 7 bases, with 9 bases between them. CDR3 sequence (DNA): TGTGCCAGCAGTTTAAGTAGTCGGGAGCAGTACTTC. Residues: CASSLSSREQYF. Full variable domain (remainder filled in from reference TRBV28 and TRBJ2-7): DVKVTQSSRYLVKRTGEKVFLECVQDMDHENMFWYRQDPGLGLRLIYFSYDVKMKEKGDIPEGYSVSREKKERFSLILESASTNQTSMYLCASSLSSREQYFGPGTRLTVT.

The genes are TRBV27 and TRBJ2-5; TRBD1 agrees at 9 bases. V gave up 2 bases and J gave up 4 bases; unmatched junction bases: 8. Germline V lookup: CDR1 MNHEY, CDR2 SMNVEV (reference sequence). The CDR3 is 16 residues long. The chain's CDR3 is CASSLGLGTGTETQYF. Here the CDR3 DNA reads TGTGCCAGCAGTTTAGGGTTAGGGACAGGGACAGAGACCCAGTACTTC.

The gene calls are TRBV27 and TRBJ2-7; D is uncertain. The CDR3 spans 11 residues. Germline CDR1 MNHEY, CDR2 SMNVEV (reference sequence). V was shortened by 5 bases and J by 5 bases, with 7 bases between the two germline ends. CDR3 DNA sequence: TGTGCCAGCAGTCCCACTAACGAGCAGTACTTC. Its protein product is CASSPTNEQYF.

The J gene is TRBJ2-3, the V gene TRBV19; D is undetermined. Germline assignment: CDR1 LNHDA and CDR2 SQIVND (reference sequence). This CDR3 is built from 12 residues. The V and J ends lost 5 bases and 2 bases respectively, with 5 bases between them. This CDR3 reads CASSGPTDTQYF. CDR3 nucleotides: TGTGCCAGTAGTGGGCCCACAGATACGCAGTATTTT.

The chain combines TRBV5-1 with TRBJ1-1, with D unclear. In germline, CDR1 is SGHRS, CDR2 YFSETQ. Trimming took 5 bases from V and 0 from J, leaving 8 bases between them. CDR3 length equals 13 residues. The CDR3 reads CASRDFMNTEAFF. As DNA, the CDR3 is TGCGCCAGCAGGGATTTTATGAACACTGAAGCTTTCTTT.

The chain recombines TRBV19 with TRBJ2-6; TRBD1 matches at 7 bases. CDR1 LNHDA and CDR2 SQIVND come from the germline V gene (reference sequence). J gave up 0 bases and V 3 bases, and 8 bases lay outside the gene matches. The CDR3 is made up of 18 amino acids. In nucleotides, the CDR3 is TGTGCCAGTAGTATGCAGGCAGGGGGTTCCTCTGGGGCCAACGTCCTGACTTTC. It yields the protein CASSMQAGGSSGANVLTF.

CDR3 protein: CASSFPGLTKGANEKLFF. CDR3 in DNA: TGTGCCAGCAGTTTCCCGGGTTTGACTAAGGGAGCTAATGAAAAACTGTTTTTT. The chain joins TRBV28 to TRBJ1-4; D unresolved. The CDR3 extends over 18 amino acids. Deletions cut 3 bases from V and 3 bases from J, with 20 bases between. Germline CDR1 is MDHEN and CDR2 is SYDVKM.

The chain recombines TRBV15 with TRBJ2-1; D possibly corresponds to TRBD2 (5 bases). Deletions cut 5 bases from V and 10 bases from J, with 18 bases between. The CDR3 has 14 residues. CDR1 and CDR2 (germline): LNHNV, YYDKDF (reference sequence). The CDR3 nucleotides read TGTGCCACCAGCCGTAGTCTAGCTGAAGGCGAGCAGTTCTTC. It codes for CATSRSLAEGEQFF.

V and J are TRBV15 and TRBJ2-1; 11 bases are shared with TRBD2. The length of the CDR3 is 18 residues. In germline, CDR1 is LNHNV, CDR2 YYDKDF (reference sequence). The V and J ends lost 0 bases and 0 bases, in that order; junction bases with no gene match: 4. The CDR3 DNA sequence: TGTGCCACCAGCAGAGATTTGGGACTAGCGGCCTCCTACAATGAGCAGTTCTTC. It yields the protein CATSRDLGLAASYNEQFF.

The CDR3 region is CASNRNLRPQHF. For the CDR3, the DNA is TGTGCCAGCAACCGGAACCTCCGGCCCCAGCATTTT. This chain uses TRBV28 with TRBJ1-5; D unresolved. Germline loops: CDR1 MDHEN, CDR2 SYDVKM. This CDR3 comprises 12 residues. The V and J ends lost 7 bases and 9 bases respectively, with 13 bases between them.

The CDR3 nucleotides are TGTGCCAGCAGTGACGGCATTGGCTACACCTTC. This codes for CASSDGIGYTF. The chain is built from TRBV6-6 and TRBJ1-2; no definite D call. Germline V gene lookup returns CDR1 MNHNY and CDR2 SVGAGI (reference sequence). Trimming cost V 5 bases and J 7 bases, with 8 bases left between them. This CDR3 is 11 amino acids long.

A single count supports this clone. This rearrangement joins TRBV6-1 to TRBJ2-5; D is unresolved. The germline V gene has CDR1 MNHNS and CDR2 SASEGT. This CDR3 contains 11 residues. With 8 bases removed from V and 5 bases from J, the gap between germline ends came to 9 bases. Written as DNA, the CDR3 is TGTGCCAGCCCTAGGACCGAGACCCAGTACTTC. It yields the protein CASPRTETQYF.

The V and J genes are TRBV5-1 and TRBJ2-4; a weak D match, TRBD1 (5 bases). Per germline, CDR1 SGHRS and CDR2 YFSETQ. There are 14 residues in the CDR3. V was pared by 1 base and J by 7 bases, with 12 bases between. The CDR3 DNA follows: TGCGCCAGCAGCTTGATCGGGTCAGGGAACATTCAGTACTTC. Translation: CASSLIGSGNIQYF. Full variable domain (missing parts from reference TRBV5-1 and TRBJ2-4): KAGVTQTPRYLIKTRGQQVTLSCSPISGHRSVSWYQQTPGQGLQFLFEYFSETQRNKGNFPGRFSGRQFSNSRSEMNVSTLELGDSALYLCASSLIGSGNIQYFGAGTRLSVL.

V usage is TRBV7-2 and J usage is TRBJ2-3; D gene ambiguous. V lost 0 bases, J lost 0 bases, and 7 bases lay in between. CDR1 is SGHTA and CDR2 is FQGNSA in the germline V gene. The CDR3 spans 15 residues. DNA for the CDR3: TGTGCCAGCAGCTTAGCGGACCTCAGCACAGATACGCAGTATTTT. It is translated as CASSLADLSTDTQYF.

This clone was detected once. The chain joins TRBV29-1 to TRBJ2-5; the D is unclear. V was clipped by 3 bases and J by 2 bases, with 7 bases between them. Germline CDR1 reads SQVTM; CDR2 reads ANQGSEA. This CDR3 has 12 residues. CDR3 loop: CSVDQIQETQYF. For the CDR3, the DNA is TGCAGCGTTGATCAGATACAAGAGACCCAGTACTTC. The entire variable domain, with the rest obtained from reference TRBV29-1 and TRBJ2-5, is as follows: SAVISQKPSRDICQRGTSLTIQCQVDSQVTMMFWYRQQPGQSLTLIATANQGSEATYESGFVIDKFPISRPNLTFSTLTVSNMSPEDSSIYLCSVDQIQETQYFGPGTRLLVL.

This clone was seen more than once but under ten times. The gene calls are TRBV21-1 and TRBJ1-5; the listed D gene, TRBD1, was not tested against the DNA. TRBV21-1 has pseudogene status. This CDR3 spans 16 amino acids. CDR3 DNA sequence: TGTGCCAGCAGCAAGGGGGCACAGTCTAGCAATCAGCCCCAGCATTTT. Translating gives CASSKGAQSSNQPQHF.

The rearrangement uses TRBV6-1 and TRBJ2-3; D possibly corresponds to TRBD2 (5 bases). This CDR3 has 13 residues. The germline V gene has CDR1 MNHNS and CDR2 SASEGT. V was trimmed by 3 bases and J by 6 bases, leaving 10 bases between them. The CDR3 DNA sequence: TGTGCCAGCAGTGAGATCCGCGGGGATACGCAGTATTTT. It codes for CASSEIRGDTQYF.

The V gene is TRBV15, the J gene TRBJ2-5, with D unresolved. There are 17 residues in the CDR3. Germline V gene sequence: CDR1 LNHNV, CDR2 YYDKDF (reference sequence). V lost 3 bases, J lost 6 bases, and 23 bases lay in between. Here the CDR3 DNA reads TGTGCCACCAGCAGGGAGTGGTCCATCAATTCCAAAAAGACCCAGTACTTC. It yields the protein CATSREWSINSKKTQYF.

This sequence joins TRBV5-1 and TRBJ2-3; D is possibly TRBD1 (5 bases). Germline-derived CDR1 and CDR2 are SGHRS and YFSETQ. The CDR3 runs to 14 residues. V shed 3 bases and J shed 1 base, with 9 bases lying between them. DNA for the CDR3: TGCGCCAGCAGCTACCAGGGCGGCACAGATACGCAGTATTTT. Encoded protein: CASSYQGGTDTQYF.

This chain joins TRBV7-2 and TRBJ1-2; possible D gene TRBD1, 5 bases. There are 13 residues in the CDR3. The germline CDR1 and CDR2 sequences are SGHTA and FQGNSA. The DNA for the CDR3 is TGTGTTACGGAAAGGGGAGGGGATTATGGCTACACCTTC. Protein sequence: CVTERGGDYGYTF.

The CDR3 reads CASSLAGRDANTGELFF. CDR3 nucleotide sequence: TGTGCCAGCAGCTTAGCTGGACGAGACGCGAACACCGGGGAGCTGTTTTTT. The chain combines TRBV7-2 with TRBJ2-2, with D unresolved. Germline CDR1 SGHTA, CDR2 FQGNSA. The CDR3 is 17 amino acids. Between the trimmed V and J ends, which lost 0 bases and 0 bases, there was a span of 11 bases. The variable domain in full, completed from reference TRBV7-2 and TRBJ2-2, reads GAGVSQSPSNKVTEKGKDVELRCDPISGHTALYWYRQSLGQGLEFLIYFQGNSAPDKSGLPSDRFSAERTGGSVSTLTIQRTQQEDSAVYLCASSLAGRDANTGELFFGEGSRLTVL.

A remark on this clone: The junction and the germline gene differ at one end; a read error may be behind it. The V and J genes are TRBV29-1 and TRBJ2-5, with 7 bases identical to TRBD2. The CDR3 consists of 13 residues. Per germline, CDR1 SQVTM and CDR2 ANQGSEA. For the CDR3, the DNA is TGCAGCATTGAATCATCCGGGAGGGAGACCCAGTACTTC. Its protein is CSIESSGRETQYF.

V and J are TRBV5-1 and TRBJ2-5; 15 positions match TRBD2. Germline-derived CDR1 and CDR2 are SGHRS and YFSETQ. The V gene end was trimmed by 4 bases and the J gene end by 2 bases; junction bases not matched to a gene: 0. This CDR3 has 15 residues. CDR3 nucleotide sequence: TGCGCCAGCAGCGGGACTAGCGGGGGGCAAGAGACCCAGTACTTC. Its translation: CASSGTSGGQETQYF.